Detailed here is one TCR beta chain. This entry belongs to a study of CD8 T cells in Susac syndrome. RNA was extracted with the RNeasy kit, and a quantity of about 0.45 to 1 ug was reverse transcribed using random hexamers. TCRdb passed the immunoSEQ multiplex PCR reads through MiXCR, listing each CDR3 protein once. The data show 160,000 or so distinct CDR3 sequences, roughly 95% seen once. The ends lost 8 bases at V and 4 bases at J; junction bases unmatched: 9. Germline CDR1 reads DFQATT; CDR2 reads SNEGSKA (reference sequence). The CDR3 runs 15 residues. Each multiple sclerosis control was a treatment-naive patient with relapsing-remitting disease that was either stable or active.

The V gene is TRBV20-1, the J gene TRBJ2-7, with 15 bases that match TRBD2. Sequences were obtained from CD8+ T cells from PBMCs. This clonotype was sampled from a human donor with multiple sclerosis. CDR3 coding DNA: TGCAGTCTACTAGGACTAGCGGGGGGGCCGTACGAGCAGTACTTC. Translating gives CSLLGLAGGPYEQYF.